This paragraph reports one T cell receptor (beta chain). Its matching antigen is unknown. This entry belongs to a study of cytomegalovirus exposure and HLA in healthy donors. Study-wide findings and caveats: Accurate predictions that matched the HLA-A and HLA-B alleles of most subjects were reportedly made from TCR beta sequences.

The V end lost 4 bases, the J end lost 5 bases, and 15 bases lay between the germline ends. The CDR3 has 15 residues. Germline CDR1 reads KGHSH; CDR2 reads LQKENI. The PCR made use of 60 Vbeta and 13 Jbeta primers. The assay was immunoSEQ multiplex PCR, and TCRdb's table has in-frame clones only and misses some. The repertoire holds around 140,000 clones, with about three quarters as singletons. The chain is built from TRBV18 and TRBJ1-5; tentatively, D is TRBD1 (6 bases). Material: PBMCs. The origin of this receptor is a female donor in good health and CMV-seropositive. The CDR3 DNA reads as TGTGCCAGCTCACTCCAACAGGGCGACCATCAGCCCCAGCATTTT. Protein sequence: CASSLQQGDHQPQHF.